The 17 T cell receptor beta chains below were found in one sample sequenced in a study of T cell repertoires in cytomegalovirus infection. TCRdb used MiXCR to reprocess the reads, holding one entry per CDR3 protein. The table includes 350,000 to 450,000 distinct CDR3 sequences, 15% to 20% detected once. The source material was PBMCs. These receptors came from a human donor in good health (CMV status not recorded). Some clones in this sample may be carry-over from other donors' samples.

This rearrangement joins TRBV7-2 to TRBJ2-5, with a possible D match to TRBD1 (5 bases). The CDR3 is 13 residues long. V shed 5 bases and J shed 8 bases, with 15 bases lying between them. From germline, CDR1 is SGHTA and CDR2 FQGNSA. The CDR3 sequence: CASSIPPTGTQYF. The CDR3 DNA sequence: TGTGCCAGCAGCATTCCCCCAACAGGAACCCAGTACTTC.

Of note for this clonotype: It may be a read error: a sequence one base away is much more abundant. This chain uses TRBV7-2 with TRBJ2-5, with 10 positions matching TRBD2. This CDR3 is built from 16 residues. CDR1 is SGHTA, CDR2 FQGNSA, per germline. With V trimmed by 5 bases and J by 5 bases, 11 bases remained unmatched. CDR3 region: CASSPIGLAVGETQYF. CDR3 DNA: TGTGCCAGCAGCCCAATTGGACTAGCGGTGGGTGAGACCCAGTACTTC. The whole variable domain, remainder taken from reference TRBV7-2 and TRBJ2-5, is GAGVSQSPSNKVTEKGKDVELRCDPISGHTALYWYRQSLGQGLEFLIYFQGNSAPDKSGLPSDRFSAERTGGSVSTLTIQRTQQEDSAVYLCASSPIGLAVGETQYFGPGTRLLVL.

This clonotype was seen at least ten times. The chain is built from TRBV28 and TRBJ1-2, with D possibly being TRBD1 (6 bases). V was trimmed by 5 bases and J by 5 bases, leaving 18 bases between them. Germline-derived CDR1 and CDR2 are MDHEN and SYDVKM. The CDR3 length is 15 residues. The CDR3 DNA reads TGTGCCAGCAGTCCACAGGGATGGGGCTTGTATGGCTACACCTTC. Residues: CASSPQGWGLYGYTF.

The V gene is TRBV2, the J gene TRBJ2-5, with D possibly matching TRBD1 (6 bases). V was pared by 7 bases and J by 5 bases, with 14 bases between. The CDR3 is 13 residues long. CDR1 and CDR2 from the germline V gene are SNHLY and FYNNEI. The CDR3 sequence: CASNGQQSETQYF. The CDR3 bases are TGTGCCAGCAACGGACAGCAATCGGAGACCCAGTACTTC.

Ten or more counts support this clonotype. The genes are TRBV5-4 and TRBJ2-5, with 12 bases identical to TRBD2. This CDR3 spans 15 amino acids. Germline values: CDR1 SGHNT, CDR2 YYREEE (reference sequence). J gave up 6 bases and V 3 bases, and 6 bases lay outside the gene matches. This CDR3 reads CASSSRLAGVKTQYF. The CDR3, as DNA: TGTGCCAGCAGCTCACGACTAGCGGGAGTGAAGACCCAGTACTTC.

CDR3 nucleotide sequence: TGTGCCAGCATGTCGGGCGGGAAAAGCACAGATACGCAGTATTTT. As protein: CASMSGGKSTDTQYF. The chain recombines TRBV6-6 with TRBJ2-3; the D gene is possibly TRBD2 (6 bases). This CDR3 is built from 15 residues. Germline CDR1 reads MNHNY; CDR2 reads SVGAGI (reference sequence). The V end was cut by 7 bases, the J end by 0 bases, with 14 bases between.

The rearrangement uses TRBV7-9 and TRBJ1-2, with D perhaps TRBD1 (5 bases). This CDR3 spans 16 amino acids. The V gene lost 5 bases and the J gene lost 4 bases, with 20 bases spanning the gap. CDR1 is SEHNR, CDR2 FQNEAQ, per germline (reference sequence). The CDR3 is CASSPPGPGFFYGYTF. Written as DNA, the CDR3 is TGTGCCAGCAGCCCACCGGGACCGGGATTTTTCTATGGCTACACCTTC. Based on the CDR3 plus reference TRBV7-9 and TRBJ1-2, the full variable domain is DTGVSQNPRHKITKRGQNVTFRCDPISEHNRLYWYRQTLGQGPEFLTYFQNEAQLEKSRLLSDRFSAERPKGSFSTLEIQRTEQGDSAMYLCASSPPGPGFFYGYTFGSGTRLTVV.

V gene TRBV20-1 combines with J gene TRBJ2-1; D may match TRBD1 or TRBD2 (5 bases each). Germline CDR1 and CDR2: DFQATT and SNEGSKA (reference sequence). The V gene lost 5 bases and the J gene lost 0 bases, with 11 bases spanning the gap. The CDR3 covers 14 residues. Written as DNA, the CDR3 is TGCAGTGCTGCCTCAGGGAGCTCCTACAATGAGCAGTTCTTC. It codes for CSAASGSSYNEQFF.

This clonotype has ten or more counts. The genes are TRBV7-2 and TRBJ2-3, with 13 bases that match TRBD2. This CDR3 contains 16 residues. Germline V gene data show CDR1 as SGHTA and CDR2 as FQGNSA. J lost 4 bases, V lost 6 bases, and 7 bases had no gene match. CDR3 sequence reads: CASRRTSGRLPDTQYF. CDR3 DNA sequence: TGTGCCAGCAGGCGGACTAGCGGGAGATTGCCAGATACGCAGTATTTT.

This clonotype has more than one count but fewer than ten. The chain recombines TRBV6-2 or TRBV6-3 with TRBJ2-1; TRBD2 might be the D (5 bases). CDR1 and CDR2 from the germline V gene are MNHEY and SVGEGT. V lost 7 bases to trimming and J lost 9 bases, with 13 bases between them. The CDR3 extends over 12 amino acids. The DNA for the CDR3 is TGTGCCAGCAACCGGGGATTTCTTGAGCAGTTCTTC. Residues: CASNRGFLEQFF.

The chain carries TRBV18 and TRBJ1-5; D ambiguous. The germline V gene encodes CDR1 KGHSH and CDR2 LQKENI. V gave up 2 bases and J gave up 5 bases, with 10 bases separating them. The CDR3 is 14 amino acids. CDR3: CASSPTFRDQPQHF. DNA for the CDR3: TGTGCCAGCTCACCAACCTTTCGGGATCAGCCCCAGCATTTT.

The rearrangement uses TRBV10-3 and TRBJ2-3; 10 nucleotides line up with TRBD2. The germline V gene has CDR1 ENHRY and CDR2 SYGVKD. V trimming: 5 bases; J trimming: 4 bases; junction bases outside the gene matches: 6. This CDR3 is 15 amino acids long. DNA of the CDR3: TGTGCCATCAGTCTTACTAGCGGGAAGGCAGATACGCAGTATTTT. Its translation is CAISLTSGKADTQYF.

The sample holds a few counts of this clonotype. This sequence joins TRBV7-8 and TRBJ1-1; TRBD1 might be the D (6 bases). V was cut by 5 bases and J by 3 bases, with 10 bases left in between. Germline V gene sequence: CDR1 SGHVS, CDR2 FQNEAQ. This CDR3 region has 13 residues. The CDR3 nucleotides read TGTGCCAGCAGCAAAACAGGGTACACTGAAGCTTTCTTT. Residues: CASSKTGYTEAFF. The full variable domain, completed using reference TRBV7-8 and TRBJ1-1, is GAGVSQSPRYKVAKRGQDVALRCDPISGHVSLFWYQQALGQGPEFLTYFQNEAQLDKSGLPSDRFFAERPEGSVSTLKIQRTQQEDSAVYLCASSKTGYTEAFFGQGTRLTVV.

Many counts were recorded for this clonotype. V gene TRBV6-1 combines with J gene TRBJ1-2; no reliable D call. The CDR3 runs to 13 residues. The germline V gene has CDR1 MNHNS and CDR2 SASEGT. The germline V and J ends were trimmed by 5 bases and 6 bases, with 13 bases remaining between them. Here the CDR3 reads CASSRGELDGYTF. The DNA for the CDR3 is TGTGCCAGCAGTCGGGGAGAGCTGGATGGCTACACCTTC.

This chain uses TRBV6-2 or TRBV6-3 with TRBJ2-3; 11 bases align to TRBD2. Germline V CDR1 and CDR2: MNHEY, SVGEGT. The length of the CDR3 is 14 residues. Trimming took 11 bases from V and 6 from J; bases not matched to a gene: 10. CDR3 bases: TGTGCCGTAATACTAGCGGGAGTTATTGATACGCAGTATTTT. Its protein product is CAVILAGVIDTQYF.

The table lists this clonotype with many counts. The V gene is TRBV11-1, the J gene TRBJ2-7; the D call may be TRBD1 or TRBD2 (5 bases each). The CDR3 is made up of 14 amino acids. V dropped 2 bases and J dropped 3 bases, with 11 bases sitting between them. The germline gives CDR1 SGHAT, CDR2 FQDESV (reference sequence). The CDR3 is CASSLRAGSYEQYF. CDR3 nucleotides: TGTGCCAGCAGCTTAAGGGCAGGGAGCTACGAGCAGTACTTC.

This clonotype has ten or more counts. The rearrangement joins TRBV7-9 to TRBJ2-6; D is ambiguous. Trimming left V 1 base short and J 4 bases short, with 8 bases between. This CDR3 has 15 amino acids. CDR1 is SEHNR, CDR2 FQNEAQ, per germline (reference sequence). CDR3 loop: CASSLERSGANVLTF. The CDR3 coding sequence is TGTGCCAGCAGCTTAGAAAGATCCGGGGCCAACGTCCTGACTTTC.